Following are 4 T cell receptor beta chains from one sample sequenced in a study of identical twins. TCRdb re-called the 5' RACE reads through MiXCR, storing one row per CDR3 protein. The sample has 690,000 or so distinct CDR3 sequences; approximately 9% are singletons. A further study also used this sample, focusing on yellow fever vaccine responses in identical twins.

The specimen sequenced was PBMCs. Source of these receptors: a young woman in good health.

This clonotype was seen ten or more times. The chain couples TRBV6-2 or TRBV6-3 to TRBJ2-2; the D gene is possibly TRBD1 (6 bases). The CDR3 has 17 residues. Germline CDR1 reads MNHEY; CDR2 reads SVGEGT. The V gene lost 4 bases and the J gene lost 2 bases, with 17 bases spanning the gap. CDR3 coding DNA: TGTGCCAGCAGTTCCTACAGGGATTCTTTAAACACCGGGGAGCTGTTTTTT. It yields the protein CASSSYRDSLNTGELFF.

The V gene is TRBV5-1, the J gene TRBJ2-5, with D possibly being TRBD1 (5 bases). Germline V gene sequence: CDR1 SGHRS, CDR2 YFSETQ. The V and J ends lost 7 bases and 2 bases respectively, with 6 bases between them. The CDR3 has 11 amino acids. CDR3 protein: CASAGQETQYF. In DNA, the CDR3 is TGCGCCAGCGCAGGGCAAGAGACCCAGTACTTC.

This clonotype was detected many times. This chain joins TRBV6-1 and TRBJ2-7; no clear D. Germline-derived CDR1 and CDR2 are MNHNS and SASEGT. Deletions cut 7 bases from V and 3 bases from J, with 10 bases between. This CDR3 is built from 12 residues. The CDR3 region is CASTSGDYEQYF. The CDR3 coding sequence is TGTGCCAGCACCTCAGGAGACTACGAGCAGTACTTC.

This clonotype was seen more than once but under ten times. The rearrangement links TRBV3-1 to TRBJ2-3; D gene unclear. Germline V gives CDR1 LGHDT, CDR2 YNNKEL (reference sequence). The CDR3 consists of 13 residues. V was clipped by 0 bases and J by 7 bases, with 8 bases between them. The CDR3 region is CASSQDSLNTQYF. In DNA form, the CDR3 reads TGTGCCAGCAGCCAAGATTCACTAAATACGCAGTATTTT.